The count of the clone carrying this T cell receptor (beta chain) is one. Its antigen is undetermined. These data are taken from a study of T cell responses to AZD1222 COVID-19 vaccine. Study outcomes and limitations: Baseline seropositives among AZD1222 recipients totaled only 5 or 6. Unmutated variant regions are reportedly the target of nearly half of TCRs that are spike-specific.

Some clones are missing from TCRdb's copy, which holds only in-frame ones; the method was immunoSEQ multiplex PCR. The table has 95,000 to 150,000 clones, roughly 85% seen once. The germline V gene encodes CDR1 MGHDK and CDR2 SYGVNS. This CDR3 contains 15 residues. V was clipped by 2 bases and J by 6 bases; unmatched bases: 2. This clonotype was obtained from an adult in good health. This sample comprised peripheral blood, obtained on day 0 of AZD1222 vaccination. The genes are TRBV25-1 and TRBJ2-2; TRBD1 agrees at 11 bases. The CDR3 DNA sequence: TGTGCCAGCAGTGAAGCGGGACAGGGGGCCGGGGAGCTGTTTTTT. This gives the protein CASSEAGQGAGELFF.